This is a list of T cell receptor beta chains from one sample in a study of chemoradiotherapy in HPV16-positive cancers. The repertoire was sequenced with immunoSEQ multiplex PCR; TCRdb's copy has only in-frame clones and lacks some. Found here are 9,500 to 15,000 clones, around nine tenths of them singletons; the top ten hold about 2.2%. The input for sequencing was blood, taken from a patient who underwent chemoradiotherapy. Every receptor here comes from a human donor with HPV-associated anogenital cancer. The CDR3 runs from the conserved cysteine through the conserved F or W. A D gene is named only where the DNA matches it firmly. A clone size is listed for some rows: how often the clone was seen (once, few, many), or a class if it is expanded.

D: TRBD1; size: NA; V: TRBV7-2; J: TRBJ2-4; CDR3: CASSWRGGEFLAKNIQYF; DNA: TGTGCCAGCAGCTGGAGAGGGGGCGAATTTTTAGCCAAAAACATTCAGTACTTC
D: TRBD1; size: NA; V: TRBV10-3; J: TRBJ2-2; CDR3: CAISSRTGPQGGELFF; DNA: TGTGCCATCAGTTCCAGGACAGGACCTCAGGGCGGGGAGCTGTTTTTT
D: TRBD1; size: once; V: TRBV4-1; J: TRBJ1-2; CDR3: CASSPETGNYGYTF; DNA: TGCGCCAGCAGCCCCGAGACAGGGAACTATGGCTACACCTTC
D: NA; size: NA; V: TRBV5-4; J: TRBJ2-7; CDR3: CASSQQGVGEQYF; DNA: TGTGCCAGCAGCCAACAGGGAGTAGGGGAGCAGTACTTC
D: NA; size: NA; V: TRBV5-1; J: TRBJ2-7; CDR3: CANSLGSGYEQYF; DNA: TGCGCCAACAGCTTGGGGTCGGGGTACGAGCAGTACTTC
D: NA; size: NA; V: TRBV6-1; J: TRBJ1-5; CDR3: CATNRGGYSNQPQHF; DNA: TGTGCCACAAACCGGGGAGGTTATAGCAATCAGCCCCAGCATTTT
D: NA; size: NA; V: TRBV19; J: TRBJ2-2; CDR3: CASIRWNTGELFF; DNA: TGTGCCAGTATTCGGTGGAACACCGGGGAGCTGTTTTTT
D: NA; size: NA; V: TRBV11-1; J: TRBJ2-5; CDR3: CASSLTAEAYQETQYF; DNA: TGTGCCAGCAGCCTAACAGCAGAAGCGTACCAAGAGACCCAGTACTTC
D: NA; size: NA; V: TRBV5-1; J: TRBJ2-1; CDR3: CASSLGALSYNEQFF; DNA: TGCGCCAGCAGCCTCGGGGCCCTCTCCTACAATGAGCAGTTCTTC
D: NA; size: NA; V: TRBV7-8; J: TRBJ1-5; CDR3: CASSLVDNQPQHF; DNA: TGTGCCAGCAGCTTAGTGGATAATCAGCCCCAGCATTTT
D: NA; size: NA; V: TRBV27; J: TRBJ1-6; CDR3: CATKGSGEGYNSPLHF; DNA: TGTGCCACCAAGGGGAGTGGAGAAGGATATAATTCACCCCTCCACTTT
D: TRBD1; size: NA; V: TRBV5-1; J: TRBJ1-2; CDR3: CASSPTGGRNYGYTF; DNA: TGCGCCAGCAGCCCAACAGGGGGCCGGAACTATGGCTACACCTTC
D: NA; size: NA; V: TRBV4-1; J: TRBJ2-7; CDR3: CASSQATGQQNPYEQYF; DNA: TGCGCCAGCAGCCAAGCAACCGGACAGCAGAATCCCTACGAGCAGTACTTC
D: TRBD1; size: NA; V: TRBV19; J: TRBJ2-7; CDR3: CASGTGTEQYF; DNA: TGTGCCAGTGGGACAGGAACGGAGCAGTACTTC
D: TRBD1; size: NA; V: TRBV7-2; J: TRBJ2-1; CDR3: CASSRDRFSYNEQFF; DNA: TGTGCCAGCAGCCGGGACAGATTTTCCTACAATGAGCAGTTCTTC